This T cell receptor (beta chain) appears in the sequencing data of a study of cytomegalovirus exposure and HLA in healthy donors. Germline trimming cut 4 bases from V and 0 bases from J; bases unmatched to any gene: 14. This CDR3 has 19 amino acids. Germline V gene lookup returns CDR1 SGHDT and CDR2 YYEEEE. Sequencing used immunoSEQ multiplex PCR; TCRdb keeps in-frame clones, though not all of them. This sample yields about 180,000 clones, of which about 87% are seen a single time; roughly 1.4% belongs to the top ten. Sequencing was done on a sample of PBMCs. The chain combines TRBV5-6 with TRBJ2-5; 11 bases line up with TRBD2. This receptor was taken from a woman in her 30s in good health and CMV-seronegative. The CDR3: CASSPRLAGPDSYQETQYF. The DNA for the CDR3 is TGTGCCAGCAGCCCTCGACTAGCGGGACCCGACTCGTACCAAGAGACCCAGTACTTC.